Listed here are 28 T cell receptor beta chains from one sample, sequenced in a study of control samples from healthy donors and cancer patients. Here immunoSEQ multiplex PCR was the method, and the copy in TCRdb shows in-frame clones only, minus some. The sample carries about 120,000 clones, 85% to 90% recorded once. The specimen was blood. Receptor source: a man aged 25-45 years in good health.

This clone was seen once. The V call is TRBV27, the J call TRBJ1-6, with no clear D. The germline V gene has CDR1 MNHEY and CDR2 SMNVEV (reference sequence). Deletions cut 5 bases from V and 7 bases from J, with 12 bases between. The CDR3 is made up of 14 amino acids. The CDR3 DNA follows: TGTGCCAGCAGTCCCAGTTCAGGAAATTCACCCCTCCACTTT. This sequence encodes CASSPSSGNSPLHF.

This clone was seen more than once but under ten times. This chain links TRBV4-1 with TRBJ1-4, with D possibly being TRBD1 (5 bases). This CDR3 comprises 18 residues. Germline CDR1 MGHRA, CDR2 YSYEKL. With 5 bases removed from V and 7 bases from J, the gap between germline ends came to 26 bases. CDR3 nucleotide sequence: TGCGCCAGCAGCAGCATAAAAGGGACCAGGTCCGAAGTTGAAAAACTGTTTTTT. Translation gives CASSSIKGTRSEVEKLFF.

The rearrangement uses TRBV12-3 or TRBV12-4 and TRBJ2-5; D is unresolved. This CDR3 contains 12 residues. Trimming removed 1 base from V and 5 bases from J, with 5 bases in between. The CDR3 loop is CASSLGAETQYF. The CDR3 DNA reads TGTGCCAGCAGTTTAGGGGCGGAGACCCAGTACTTC.

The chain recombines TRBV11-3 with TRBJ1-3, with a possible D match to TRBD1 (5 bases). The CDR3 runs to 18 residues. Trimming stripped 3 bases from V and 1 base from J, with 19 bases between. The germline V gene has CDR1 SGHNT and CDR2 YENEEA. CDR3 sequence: CASSFTRVGVPSGNTIYF. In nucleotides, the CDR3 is TGTGCCAGCAGCTTTACCAGGGTTGGAGTCCCTTCTGGAAACACCATATATTTT.

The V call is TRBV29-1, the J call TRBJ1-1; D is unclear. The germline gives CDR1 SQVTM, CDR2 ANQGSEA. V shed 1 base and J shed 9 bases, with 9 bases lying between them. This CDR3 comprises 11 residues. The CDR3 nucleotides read TGCAGCGTTGAAGTTGGCAGTAAAGCTTTCTTT. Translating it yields CSVEVGSKAFF.

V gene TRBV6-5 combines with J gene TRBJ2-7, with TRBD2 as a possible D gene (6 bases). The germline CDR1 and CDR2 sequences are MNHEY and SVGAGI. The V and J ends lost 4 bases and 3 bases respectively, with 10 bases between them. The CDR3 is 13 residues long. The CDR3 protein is CASSWGENYEQYV. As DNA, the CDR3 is TGTGCCAGCAGTTGGGGGGAGAACTACGAGCAGTACGTC.

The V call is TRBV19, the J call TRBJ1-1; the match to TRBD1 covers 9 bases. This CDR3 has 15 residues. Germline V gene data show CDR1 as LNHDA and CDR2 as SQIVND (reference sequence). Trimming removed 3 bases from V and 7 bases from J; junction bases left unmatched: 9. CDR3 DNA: TGTGCCAGTAGTATGGGGACAGGGCCCCAGGGTGAAGCTTTCTTT. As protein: CASSMGTGPQGEAFF.

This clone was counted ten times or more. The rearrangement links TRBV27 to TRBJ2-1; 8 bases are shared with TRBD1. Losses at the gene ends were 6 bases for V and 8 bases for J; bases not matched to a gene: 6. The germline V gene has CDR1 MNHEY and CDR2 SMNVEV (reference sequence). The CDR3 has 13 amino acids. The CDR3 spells CASRRTGRYEQFF. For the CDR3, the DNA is TGTGCCAGCAGACGGACAGGGAGGTATGAGCAGTTCTTC.

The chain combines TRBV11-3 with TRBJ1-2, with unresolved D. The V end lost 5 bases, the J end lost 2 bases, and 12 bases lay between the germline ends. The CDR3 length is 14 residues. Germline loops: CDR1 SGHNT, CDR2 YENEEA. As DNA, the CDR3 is TGTGCCAGCAGCGGACGGGCGGTAAACTATGGCTACACCTTC. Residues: CASSGRAVNYGYTF.

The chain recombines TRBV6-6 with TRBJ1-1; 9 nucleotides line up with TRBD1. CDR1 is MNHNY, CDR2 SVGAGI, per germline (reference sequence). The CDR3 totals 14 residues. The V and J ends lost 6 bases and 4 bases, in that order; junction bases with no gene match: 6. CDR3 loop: CASSQQTGGTEAFF. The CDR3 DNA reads TGTGCCAGCAGCCAACAGACAGGGGGCACTGAAGCTTTCTTT.

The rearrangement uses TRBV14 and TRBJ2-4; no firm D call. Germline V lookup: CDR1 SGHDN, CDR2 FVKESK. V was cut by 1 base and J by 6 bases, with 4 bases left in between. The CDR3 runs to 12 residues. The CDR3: CASSQGRNIQYF. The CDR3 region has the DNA TGTGCCAGCAGCCAAGGCAGAAACATTCAGTACTTC.

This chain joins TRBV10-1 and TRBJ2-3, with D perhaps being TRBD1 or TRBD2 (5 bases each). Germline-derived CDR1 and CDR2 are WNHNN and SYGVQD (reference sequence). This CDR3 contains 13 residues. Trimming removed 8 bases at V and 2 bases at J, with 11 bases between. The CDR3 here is CASCMGPTDTQYF. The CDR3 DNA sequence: TGCGCCAGCTGTATGGGACCCACAGATACGCAGTATTTT.

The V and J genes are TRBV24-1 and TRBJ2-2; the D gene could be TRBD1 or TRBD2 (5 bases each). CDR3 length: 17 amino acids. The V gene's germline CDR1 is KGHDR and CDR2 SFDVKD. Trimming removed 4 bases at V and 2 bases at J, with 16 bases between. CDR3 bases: TGTGCCACCAGTGACATTCGGGACCCGTTTAACACCGGGGAGCTGTTTTTT. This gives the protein CATSDIRDPFNTGELFF.

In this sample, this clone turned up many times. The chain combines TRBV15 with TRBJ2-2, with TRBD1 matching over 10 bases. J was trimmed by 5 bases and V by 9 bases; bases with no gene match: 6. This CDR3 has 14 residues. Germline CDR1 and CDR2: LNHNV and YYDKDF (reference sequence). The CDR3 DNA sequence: TGTGCCACTGTGACAGGGGGCTTTACCGGGGAGCTGTTTTTT. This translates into CATVTGGFTGELFF.

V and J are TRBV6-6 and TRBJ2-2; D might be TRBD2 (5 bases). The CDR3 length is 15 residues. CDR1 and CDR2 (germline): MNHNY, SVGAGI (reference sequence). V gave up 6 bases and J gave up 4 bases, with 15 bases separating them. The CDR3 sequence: CASSLLRDPTGELFF. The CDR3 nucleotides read TGTGCCAGCAGCCTTTTACGGGATCCCACCGGGGAGCTGTTTTTT.

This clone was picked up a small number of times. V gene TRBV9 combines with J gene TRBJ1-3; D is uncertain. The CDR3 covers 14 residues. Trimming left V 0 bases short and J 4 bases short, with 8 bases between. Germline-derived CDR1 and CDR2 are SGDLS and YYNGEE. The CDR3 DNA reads TGTGCCAGCAGCGTAGGGGAGACCGGAAACACCATATATTTT. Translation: CASSVGETGNTIYF.

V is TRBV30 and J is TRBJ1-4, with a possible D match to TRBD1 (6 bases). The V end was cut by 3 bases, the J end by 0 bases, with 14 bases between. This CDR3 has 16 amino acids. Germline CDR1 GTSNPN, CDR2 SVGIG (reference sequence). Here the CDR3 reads CAWSVLGGATNEKLFF. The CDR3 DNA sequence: TGTGCCTGGAGCGTCCTAGGGGGGGCAACTAATGAAAAACTGTTTTTT.

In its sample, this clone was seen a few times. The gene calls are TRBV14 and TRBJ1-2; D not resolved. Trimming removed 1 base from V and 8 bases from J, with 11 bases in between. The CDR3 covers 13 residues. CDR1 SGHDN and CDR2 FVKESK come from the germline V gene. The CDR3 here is CASSQGTGYGYTF. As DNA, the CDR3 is TGTGCCAGCAGCCAAGGGACGGGATACGGCTACACCTTC.

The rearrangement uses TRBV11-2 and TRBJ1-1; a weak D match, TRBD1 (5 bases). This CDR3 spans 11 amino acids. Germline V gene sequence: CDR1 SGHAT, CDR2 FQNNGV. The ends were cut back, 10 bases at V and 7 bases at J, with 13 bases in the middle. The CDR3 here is CATIPGVEAFF. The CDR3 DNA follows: TGTGCCACCATCCCGGGGGTTGAAGCTTTCTTT.

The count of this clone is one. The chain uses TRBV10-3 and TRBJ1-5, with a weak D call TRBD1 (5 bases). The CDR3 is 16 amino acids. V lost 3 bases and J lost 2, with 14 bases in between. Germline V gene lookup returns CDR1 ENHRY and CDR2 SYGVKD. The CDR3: CAISDSAGGGNQPQHF. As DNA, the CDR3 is TGTGCCATCAGTGATTCTGCGGGGGGGGGCAATCAGCCCCAGCATTTT.

The CDR3 loop reads CATSDDGTENNEQFF. CDR3 sequence (DNA): TGTGCCACCAGTGATGACGGGACAGAGAACAATGAGCAGTTCTTC. This rearrangement joins TRBV24-1 to TRBJ2-1; 7 positions agree with TRBD1. Germline CDR1 reads KGHDR; CDR2 reads SFDVKD. This CDR3 spans 15 amino acids. V was clipped by 3 bases and J by 5 bases; unmatched bases: 6.

CDR3 region: CASSDNQIWNQPQHF. The CDR3, as DNA: TGTGCCAGCAGTGATAACCAGATTTGGAATCAGCCCCAGCATTTT. This chain links TRBV2 with TRBJ1-5; D not certain. CDR1 is SNHLY, CDR2 FYNNEI, per germline. The CDR3 loop spans 15 amino acids. Between the trimmed V and J ends, which lost 3 bases and 4 bases, there was a span of 13 bases.

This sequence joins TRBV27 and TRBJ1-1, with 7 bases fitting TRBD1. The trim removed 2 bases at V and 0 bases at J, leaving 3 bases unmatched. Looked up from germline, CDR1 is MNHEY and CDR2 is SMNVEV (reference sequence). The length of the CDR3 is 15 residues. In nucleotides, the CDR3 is TGTGCCAGCAGTTTAACGACAGGGATGAACACTGAAGCTTTCTTT. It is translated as CASSLTTGMNTEAFF.

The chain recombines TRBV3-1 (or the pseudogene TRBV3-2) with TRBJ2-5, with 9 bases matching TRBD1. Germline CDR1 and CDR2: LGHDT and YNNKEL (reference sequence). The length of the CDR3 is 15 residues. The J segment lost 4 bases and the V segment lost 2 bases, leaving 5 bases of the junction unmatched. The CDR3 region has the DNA TGTGCCAGCAGCCAAAGGACAGGGGTTAGAGAGACCCAGTACTTC. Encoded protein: CASSQRTGVRETQYF.

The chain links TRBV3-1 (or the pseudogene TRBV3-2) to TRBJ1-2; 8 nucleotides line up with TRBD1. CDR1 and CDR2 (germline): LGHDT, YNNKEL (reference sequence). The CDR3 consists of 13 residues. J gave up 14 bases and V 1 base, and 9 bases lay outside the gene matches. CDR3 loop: CASSQAAQGASTF. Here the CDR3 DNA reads TGTGCCAGCAGCCAAGCTGCGCAGGGGGCGTCTACCTTC.

The CDR3 reads CASSYSASTTGYTF. CDR3 nucleotides: TGTGCCAGCAGTTACTCGGCGTCGACAACTGGCTACACCTTC. The chain carries TRBV6-5 and TRBJ1-2; D remains ambiguous. Trimming pared 0 bases from V and 7 bases from J, leaving 12 bases between. CDR1 MNHEY and CDR2 SVGAGI come from the germline V gene. This CDR3 has 14 amino acids.

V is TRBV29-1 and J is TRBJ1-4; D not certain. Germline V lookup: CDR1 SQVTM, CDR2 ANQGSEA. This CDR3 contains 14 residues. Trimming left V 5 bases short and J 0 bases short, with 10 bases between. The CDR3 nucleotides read TGCAGCGTTATGCTGGCTGCAACTAATGAAAAACTGTTTTTT. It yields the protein CSVMLAATNEKLFF.

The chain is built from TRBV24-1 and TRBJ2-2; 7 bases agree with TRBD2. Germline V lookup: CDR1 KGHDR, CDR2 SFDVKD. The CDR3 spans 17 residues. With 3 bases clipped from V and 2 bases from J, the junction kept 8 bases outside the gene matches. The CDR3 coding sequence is TGTGCCACCAGTGATGGTCCTAGCGGAGTTAACACCGGGGAGCTGTTTTTT. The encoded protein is CATSDGPSGVNTGELFF.